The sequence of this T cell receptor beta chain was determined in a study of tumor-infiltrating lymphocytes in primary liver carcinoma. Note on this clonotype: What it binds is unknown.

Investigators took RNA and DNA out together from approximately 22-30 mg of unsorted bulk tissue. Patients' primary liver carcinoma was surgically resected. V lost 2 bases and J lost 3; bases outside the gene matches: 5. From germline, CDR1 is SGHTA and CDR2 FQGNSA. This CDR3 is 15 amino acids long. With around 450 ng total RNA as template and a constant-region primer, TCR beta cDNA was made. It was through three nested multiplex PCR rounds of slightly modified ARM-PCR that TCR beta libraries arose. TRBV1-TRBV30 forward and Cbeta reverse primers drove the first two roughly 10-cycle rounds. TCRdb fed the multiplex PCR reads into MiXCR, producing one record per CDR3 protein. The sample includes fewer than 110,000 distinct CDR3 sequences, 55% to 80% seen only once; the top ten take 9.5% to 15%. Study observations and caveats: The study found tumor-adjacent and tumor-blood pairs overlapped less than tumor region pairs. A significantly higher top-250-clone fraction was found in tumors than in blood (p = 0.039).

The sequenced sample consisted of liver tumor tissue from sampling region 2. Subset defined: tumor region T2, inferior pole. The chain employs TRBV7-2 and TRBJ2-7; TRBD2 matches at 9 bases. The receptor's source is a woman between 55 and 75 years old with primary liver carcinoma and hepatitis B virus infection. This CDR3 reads CASSLTAGGDYEQYF. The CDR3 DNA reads TGTGCCAGCAGCTTAACGGCGGGAGGGGACTACGAGCAGTACTTC.